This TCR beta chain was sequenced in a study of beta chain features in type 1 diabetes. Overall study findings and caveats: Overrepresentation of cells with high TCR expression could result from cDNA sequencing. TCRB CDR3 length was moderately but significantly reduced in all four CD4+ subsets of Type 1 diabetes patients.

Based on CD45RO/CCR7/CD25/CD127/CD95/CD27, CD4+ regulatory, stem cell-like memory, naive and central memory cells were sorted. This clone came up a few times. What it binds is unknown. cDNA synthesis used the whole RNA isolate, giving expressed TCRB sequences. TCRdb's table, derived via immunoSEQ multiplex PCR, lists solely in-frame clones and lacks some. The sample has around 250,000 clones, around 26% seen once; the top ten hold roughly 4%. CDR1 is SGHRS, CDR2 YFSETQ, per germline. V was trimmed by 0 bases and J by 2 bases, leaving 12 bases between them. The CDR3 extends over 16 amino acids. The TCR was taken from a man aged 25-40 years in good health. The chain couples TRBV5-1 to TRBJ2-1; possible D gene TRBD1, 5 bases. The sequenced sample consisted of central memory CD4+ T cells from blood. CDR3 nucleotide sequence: TGCGCCAGCAGCTTGGCCGCAGGGAAAGCCTACAATGAGCAGTTCTTC. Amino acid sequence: CASSLAAGKAYNEQFF.